Listed below are T cell receptor beta chains from one sample, sequenced in a study of blood T cells in healthy people across ages. TCRdb recomputed calls from the 5' RACE reads with MiXCR, one row per CDR3 protein. In the table there are some 760,000 distinct CDR3 sequences, approximately 25% of which are singletons. The same data also went into a second study, on T cells of mothers and their children.

Sample: blood. These TCRs come from a boy between 10 and 17 years old in good health. The conserved cysteine and the conserved F or W are not part of the CDR3 here.

TRBV20-1	GISGGADQY
TRBV20-1	SARDFTSGRGNEQF
TRBV28	ACSYREGRETQY
TRBV7-6	ASSLAGGDTYEQY
TRBV6-5	ASSYGGLEAF
TRBV9	ASSVGGGVGSYNEQF
TRBV7-2	ASSLGLGLLETQY
TRBV2	ASARVRETQY
TRBV19	ASSIDLAGFVNEQF
TRBV5-6	ASSRRAVKF
TRBV4-2	ASSQDKLAGSPYEQY
TRBV5-1	ASSRQLAGDTGELF
TRBV3-1	ASSQINTGELF
TRBV2	ASIAIGVGLQETQY
TRBV27	ASSFGNKQF
TRBV12-3/TRBV12-4	ASRIGEKLF
TRBV5-1	ASTLVTGGADSPLH
TRBV13	ASKRGGSSNEQF
TRBV27	ASSPAWSGLAGQQETQY
TRBV13	ASSLESGTVSDEQY
TRBV12-5	ASGFHPEGALAKNIQY
TRBV7-9	ASSLGTGPYNEQF
TRBV28	TSSSILGQEKPNEQF
TRBV28	ASSTRDSLSYEQY